This TCR beta chain was recorded in a study of OX40 agonist ivuxolimab in advanced cancers. Overall study context: Among those enrolled, mean age was roughly 62 years (range roughly 20 to 80) and less than 90% were male. Points from the study as a whole: More expanded clones were seen, on average, in CD8+ T cells than in CD4+.

CDR3 size: 16 residues. V dropped 5 bases and J dropped 10; count of bases not matched to a gene: 16. CDR1 SGHTA and CDR2 FQGNSA come from the germline V gene. If patients had autoimmune disease history or systemic immunosuppression, they were excluded. Blood sampling was done at baseline, cycle 4 day 1, and cycle 7 day 1. In regard to this clone: The antigen remains undetermined.

This table comes from immunoSEQ multiplex PCR, and its TCRdb copy is limited to in-frame clones, with some not included. The data show approximately 74,000 clones, with around 80% seen just once and 4% to 6% held by the top ten. The chain uses TRBV7-2 and TRBJ1-1, with 10 bases identical to TRBD1. The receptor was derived from an adult with an advanced solid tumor such as melanoma, head and neck, liver or kidney cancer. Sample: CD4+ or CD8+ T cells sorted from blood, taken in a trial of the OX40 agonist ivuxolimab. CDR3 loop: CASSLLVGQGLSGAFF. CDR3 in DNA: TGTGCCAGCAGCCTACTGGTGGGACAGGGGTTGAGTGGAGCTTTCTTT.